This paragraph covers one TCR beta chain sequence. As yet, its antigen is unknown. The V and J ends lost 3 bases and 3 bases respectively, with 11 bases between them. The germline V gene encodes CDR1 LNHDA and CDR2 SQIVND (reference sequence). The CDR3 loop spans 14 amino acids. The table came from immunoSEQ multiplex PCR; TCRdb's copy has only in-frame clones and leaves some out. This repertoire shows tens of thousands of clones, 86% found once; its top ten account for around 3.6%. The sample is drawn from a study of OX40 agonist ivuxolimab in advanced cancers. Overall study context: Patients received the agonistic anti-OX40 (CD134) antibody ivuxolimab. At 0.01 to 10 mg/kg, ivuxolimab was administered intravenously to patients every 2 weeks.

Overall study findings and caveats: Expanded clones tended on average to be more numerous among CD8+ T cells than CD4+.

The material sequenced was CD4+ or CD8+ T cells sorted from blood, taken in a trial of the OX40 agonist ivuxolimab. This TCR was sampled from an adult with an advanced solid tumor such as melanoma, head and neck, liver or kidney cancer. The chain recombines TRBV19 with TRBJ1-1; D ambiguous. CDR3 nucleotide sequence: TGTGCCAGTAGTATTAGGGCCCGGGACACTGAAGCTTTCTTT. It encodes CASSIRARDTEAFF.